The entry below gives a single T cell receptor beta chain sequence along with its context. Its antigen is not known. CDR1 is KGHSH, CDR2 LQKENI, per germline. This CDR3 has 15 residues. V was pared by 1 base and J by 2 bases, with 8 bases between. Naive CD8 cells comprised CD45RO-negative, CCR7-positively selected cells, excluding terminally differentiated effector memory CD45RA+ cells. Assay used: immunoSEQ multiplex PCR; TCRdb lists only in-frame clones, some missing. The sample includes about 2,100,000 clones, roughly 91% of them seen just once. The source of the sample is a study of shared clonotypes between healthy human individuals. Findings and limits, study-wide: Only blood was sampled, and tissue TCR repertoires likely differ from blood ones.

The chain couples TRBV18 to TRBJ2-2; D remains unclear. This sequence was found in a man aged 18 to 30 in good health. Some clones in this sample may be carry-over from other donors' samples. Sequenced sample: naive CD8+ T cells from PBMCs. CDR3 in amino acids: CASSPQEINTGELFF. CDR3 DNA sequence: TGTGCCAGCTCACCACAGGAGATTAACACCGGGGAGCTGTTTTTT.